Here is one T cell receptor (beta chain) with its context. This CDR3 has 16 amino acids. Germline values: CDR1 SNHLY, CDR2 FYNNEI. V lost 2 bases, J lost 7 bases, and 20 bases lay in between. The record originates from a study of STAT5B mutations in CD4+ large granular lymphocyte leukemia. Profiling relied on immunoSEQ multiplex PCR, and the TCRdb table lists in-frame clones only, not all of them. This table has about 35,000 clones, roughly two thirds appearing once. This chain connects TRBV2 to TRBJ1-2; D gene unclear. This sequence originates from a human donor in good health. The specimen was CD4+ T cells from blood buffy coats. The CDR3 DNA follows: TGTGCCAGCAGTGAATGGGTGGAGGGCGCGGAGGGTGGCTACACCTTC. Protein: CASSEWVEGAEGGYTF.